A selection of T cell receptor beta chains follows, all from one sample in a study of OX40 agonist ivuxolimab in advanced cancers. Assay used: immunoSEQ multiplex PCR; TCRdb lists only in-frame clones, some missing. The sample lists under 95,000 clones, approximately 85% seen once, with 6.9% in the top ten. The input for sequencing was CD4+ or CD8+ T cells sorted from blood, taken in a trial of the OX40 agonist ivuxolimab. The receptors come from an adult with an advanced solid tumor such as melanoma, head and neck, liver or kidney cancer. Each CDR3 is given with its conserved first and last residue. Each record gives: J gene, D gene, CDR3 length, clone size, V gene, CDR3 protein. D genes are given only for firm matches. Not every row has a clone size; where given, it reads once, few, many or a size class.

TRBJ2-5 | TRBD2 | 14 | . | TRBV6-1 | CASSAGTSQETQYF
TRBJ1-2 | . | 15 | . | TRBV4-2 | CASSQGVRQPVGYTF
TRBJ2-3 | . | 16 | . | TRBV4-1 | CASSQEGRDATDTQYF
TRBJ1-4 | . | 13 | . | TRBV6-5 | CASSFKGDEKLFF
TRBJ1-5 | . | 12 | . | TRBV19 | CASRQSNQPQHF
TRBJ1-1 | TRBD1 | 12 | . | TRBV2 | CASGQESTEAFF
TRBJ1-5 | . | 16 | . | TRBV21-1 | CASSKALYRECQPQHF
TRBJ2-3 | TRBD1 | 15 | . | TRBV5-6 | CASRFRTGQSDTQYF
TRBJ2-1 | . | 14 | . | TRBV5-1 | CASSLEWMTNEQFF
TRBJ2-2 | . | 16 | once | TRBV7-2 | CASSPWTAFNTGELFF
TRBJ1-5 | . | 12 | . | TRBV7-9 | CASSKNSEPQHF
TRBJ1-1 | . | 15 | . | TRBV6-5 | CASSYSATANTEAFF
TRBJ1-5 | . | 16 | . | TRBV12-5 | CASGLVPGSPNQPQHF
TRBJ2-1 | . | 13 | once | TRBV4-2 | CASSPGLSNEQFF
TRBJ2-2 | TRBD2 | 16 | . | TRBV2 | CASSRLAGGRTGELFF
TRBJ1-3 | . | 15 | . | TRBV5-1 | CASSWDTSSGNTIYF
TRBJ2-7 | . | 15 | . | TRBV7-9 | CASSAEGGLAYEQYF
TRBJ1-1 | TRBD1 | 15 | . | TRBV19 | CASNRGAGVNTEAFF
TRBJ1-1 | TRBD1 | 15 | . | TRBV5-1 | CASSRMGQLNTEAFF
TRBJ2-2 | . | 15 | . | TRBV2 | CASWSREKGAGELFF
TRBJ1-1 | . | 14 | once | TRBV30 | CAWSDFPPGNEAFF
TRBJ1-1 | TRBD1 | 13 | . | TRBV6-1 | CASSDRQGAWAFF
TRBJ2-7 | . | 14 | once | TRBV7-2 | CASSLAAGLYEQYF
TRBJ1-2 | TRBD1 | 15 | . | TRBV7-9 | CASSLQGAAHYGYTF
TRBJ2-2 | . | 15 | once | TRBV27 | CASSPMQGVTGELFF
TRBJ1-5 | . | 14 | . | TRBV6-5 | CASSRDSSNQPQHF
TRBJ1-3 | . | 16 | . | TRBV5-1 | CASRDVPSSEGNTIYF
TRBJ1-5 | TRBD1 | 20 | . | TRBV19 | CASSRSRWTGPPTSNQPQHF
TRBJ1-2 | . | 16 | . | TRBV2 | CASSEPGARANYGYTF
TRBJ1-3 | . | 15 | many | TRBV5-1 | CASSLDGGTGNTIYF
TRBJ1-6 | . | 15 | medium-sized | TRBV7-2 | CASSLVPQGNSPLHF
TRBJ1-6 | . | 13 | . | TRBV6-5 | CASRPGRDSPLHF
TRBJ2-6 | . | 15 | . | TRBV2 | CAGAGVGSGANVLTF
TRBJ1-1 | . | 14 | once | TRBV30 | CAWSVWGASFEAFF
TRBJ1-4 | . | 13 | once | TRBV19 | CASSRSVNEKLFF
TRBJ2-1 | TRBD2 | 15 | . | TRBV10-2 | CASRDPGLARPEQFF
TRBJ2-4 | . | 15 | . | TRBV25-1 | CASSGLRGVKNIQYF
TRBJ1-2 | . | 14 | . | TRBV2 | CASRGQTSGYGYTF
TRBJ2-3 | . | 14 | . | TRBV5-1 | CASSLTDRTDTQYF
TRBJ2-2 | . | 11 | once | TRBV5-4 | CASSKAGELFF
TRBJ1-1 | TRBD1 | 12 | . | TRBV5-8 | CASSLGGQAAFF
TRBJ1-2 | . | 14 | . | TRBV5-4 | CASSPDGLGYGYTF
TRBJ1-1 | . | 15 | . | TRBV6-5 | CASSYLIEVNTEAFF
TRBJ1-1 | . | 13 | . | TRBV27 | CASSYTGNTEAFF
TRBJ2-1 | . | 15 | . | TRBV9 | CASGVGHSGPNEQFF